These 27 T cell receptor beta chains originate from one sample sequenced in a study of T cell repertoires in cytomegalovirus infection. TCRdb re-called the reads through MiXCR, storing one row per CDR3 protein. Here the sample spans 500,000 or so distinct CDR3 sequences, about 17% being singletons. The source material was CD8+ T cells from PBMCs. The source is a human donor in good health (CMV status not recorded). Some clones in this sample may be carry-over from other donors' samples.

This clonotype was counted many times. The CDR3 sequence is CASSDTTQGAIYGYTF. Here the CDR3 DNA reads TGTGCCAGCAGCGATACCACTCAGGGGGCGATCTATGGCTACACCTTC. The V gene is TRBV7-9, the J gene TRBJ1-2; TRBD1 agrees at 8 bases. Trimming cost V 5 bases and J 4 bases; bases outside gene matches: 12. The CDR3 totals 16 residues. Germline values: CDR1 SEHNR, CDR2 FQNEAQ (reference sequence).

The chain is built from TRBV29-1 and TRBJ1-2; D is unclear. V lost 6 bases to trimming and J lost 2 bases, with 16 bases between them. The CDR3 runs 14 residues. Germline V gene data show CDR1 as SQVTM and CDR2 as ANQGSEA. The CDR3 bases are TGCAGCGTAGTAGACGACATGGGCAACTATGGCTACACCTTC. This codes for CSVVDDMGNYGYTF. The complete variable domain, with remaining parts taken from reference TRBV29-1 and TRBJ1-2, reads SAVISQKPSRDICQRGTSLTIQCQVDSQVTMMFWYRQQPGQSLTLIATANQGSEATYESGFVIDKFPISRPNLTFSTLTVSNMSPEDSSIYLCSVVDDMGNYGYTFGSGTRLTVV.

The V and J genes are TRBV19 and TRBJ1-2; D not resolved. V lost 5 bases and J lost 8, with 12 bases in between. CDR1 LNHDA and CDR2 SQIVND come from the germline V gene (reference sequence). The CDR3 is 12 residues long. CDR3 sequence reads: CASSRRAHGYTF. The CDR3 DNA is TGTGCCAGTAGTCGTCGGGCCCACGGCTACACCTTC.

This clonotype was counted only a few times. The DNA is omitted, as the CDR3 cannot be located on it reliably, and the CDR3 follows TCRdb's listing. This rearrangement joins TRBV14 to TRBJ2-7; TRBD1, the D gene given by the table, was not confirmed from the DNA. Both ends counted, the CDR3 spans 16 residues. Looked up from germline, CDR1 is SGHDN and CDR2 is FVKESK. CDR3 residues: CASSQGFFGQAYEQYF.

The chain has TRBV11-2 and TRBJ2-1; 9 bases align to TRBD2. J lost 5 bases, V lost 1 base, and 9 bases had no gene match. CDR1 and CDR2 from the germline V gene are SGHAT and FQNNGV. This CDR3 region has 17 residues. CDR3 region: CASSLGRRLAEHNEQFF. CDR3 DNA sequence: TGTGCCAGCAGCTTAGGAAGGCGACTAGCGGAACACAATGAGCAGTTCTTC.

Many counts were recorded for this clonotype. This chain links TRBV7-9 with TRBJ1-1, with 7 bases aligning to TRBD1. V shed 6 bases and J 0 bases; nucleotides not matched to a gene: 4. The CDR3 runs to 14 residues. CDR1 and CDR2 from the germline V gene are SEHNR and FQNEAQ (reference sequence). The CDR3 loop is CASRQGELNTEAFF. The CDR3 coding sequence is TGTGCCAGCAGGCAGGGGGAATTGAACACTGAAGCTTTCTTT.

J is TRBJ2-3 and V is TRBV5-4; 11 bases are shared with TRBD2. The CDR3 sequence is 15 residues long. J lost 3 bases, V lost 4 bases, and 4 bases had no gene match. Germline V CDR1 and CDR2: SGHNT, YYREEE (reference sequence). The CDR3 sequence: CASSLSGRETDTQYF. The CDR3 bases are TGTGCCAGCAGCCTTAGCGGGAGGGAGACAGATACGCAGTATTTT.

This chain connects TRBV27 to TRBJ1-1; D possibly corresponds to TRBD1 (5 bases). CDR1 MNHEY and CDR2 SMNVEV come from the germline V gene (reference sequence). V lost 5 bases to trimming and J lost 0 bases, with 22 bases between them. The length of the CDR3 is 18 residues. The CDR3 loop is CASSRWGGEGAMNTEAFF. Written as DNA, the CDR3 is TGTGCCAGCAGTCGCTGGGGGGGGGAAGGGGCCATGAACACTGAAGCTTTCTTT.

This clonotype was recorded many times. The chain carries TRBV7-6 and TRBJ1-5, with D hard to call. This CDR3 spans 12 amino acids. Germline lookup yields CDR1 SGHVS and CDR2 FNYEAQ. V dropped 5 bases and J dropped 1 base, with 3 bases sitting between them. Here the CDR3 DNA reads TGTGCCAGCAGCATGAGCAATCAGCCCCAGCATTTT. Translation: CASSMSNQPQHF.

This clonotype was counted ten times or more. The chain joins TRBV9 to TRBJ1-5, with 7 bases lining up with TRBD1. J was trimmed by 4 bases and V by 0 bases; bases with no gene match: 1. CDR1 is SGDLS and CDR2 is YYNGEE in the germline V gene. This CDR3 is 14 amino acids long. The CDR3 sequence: CASSVGTGNQPQHF. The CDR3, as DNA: TGTGCCAGCAGCGTAGGGACAGGAAATCAGCCCCAGCATTTT.

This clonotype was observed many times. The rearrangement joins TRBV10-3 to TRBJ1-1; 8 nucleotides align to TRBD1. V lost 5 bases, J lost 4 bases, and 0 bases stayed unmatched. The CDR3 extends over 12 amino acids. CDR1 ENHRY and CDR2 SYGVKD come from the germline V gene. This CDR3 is CAISTGGTEAFF. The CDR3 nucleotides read TGTGCCATCAGTACAGGGGGCACTGAAGCTTTCTTT.

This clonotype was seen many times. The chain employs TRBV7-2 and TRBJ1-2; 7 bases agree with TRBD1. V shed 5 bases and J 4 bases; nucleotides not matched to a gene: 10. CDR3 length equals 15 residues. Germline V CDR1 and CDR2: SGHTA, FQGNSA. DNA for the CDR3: TGTGCCAGCAGCGCGGTGGGACAGAACCTCTATGGCTACACCTTC. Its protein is CASSAVGQNLYGYTF.

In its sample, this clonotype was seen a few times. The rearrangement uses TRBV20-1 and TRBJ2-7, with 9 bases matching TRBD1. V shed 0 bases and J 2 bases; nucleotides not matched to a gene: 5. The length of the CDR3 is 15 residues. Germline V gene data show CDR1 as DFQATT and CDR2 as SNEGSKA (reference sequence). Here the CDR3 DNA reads TGCAGTGCTAGAGATCCTCACAGGGGGCCCTACGAGCAGTACTTC. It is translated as CSARDPHRGPYEQYF.

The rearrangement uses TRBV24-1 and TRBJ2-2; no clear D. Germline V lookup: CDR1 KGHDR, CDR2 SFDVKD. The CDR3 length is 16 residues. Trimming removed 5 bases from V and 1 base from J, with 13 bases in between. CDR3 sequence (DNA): TGTGCCACCAGTGGCCCCACCTCTCGGAACACCGGGGAGCTGTTTTTT. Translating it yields CATSGPTSRNTGELFF.

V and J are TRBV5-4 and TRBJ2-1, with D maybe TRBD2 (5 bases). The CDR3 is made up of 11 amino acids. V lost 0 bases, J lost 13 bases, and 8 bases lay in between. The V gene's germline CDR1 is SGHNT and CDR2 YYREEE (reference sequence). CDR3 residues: CASSLAGIQFF. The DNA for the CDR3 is TGTGCCAGCAGCTTGGCCGGGATTCAGTTCTTC.

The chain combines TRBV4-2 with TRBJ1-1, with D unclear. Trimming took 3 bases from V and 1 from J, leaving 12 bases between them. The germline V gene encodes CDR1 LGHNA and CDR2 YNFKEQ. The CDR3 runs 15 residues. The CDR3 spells CASSQMFGANTEAFF. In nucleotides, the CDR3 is TGTGCCAGCAGCCAGATGTTCGGAGCGAACACTGAAGCTTTCTTT.

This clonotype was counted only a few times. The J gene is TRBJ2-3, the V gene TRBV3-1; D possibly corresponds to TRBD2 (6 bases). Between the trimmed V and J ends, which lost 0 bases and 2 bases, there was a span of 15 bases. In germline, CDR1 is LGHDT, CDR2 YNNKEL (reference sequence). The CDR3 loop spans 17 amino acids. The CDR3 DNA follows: TGTGCCAGCAGCCAAGAATGGGGCGGGGAAGCCACAGATACGCAGTATTTT. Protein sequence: CASSQEWGGEATDTQYF.

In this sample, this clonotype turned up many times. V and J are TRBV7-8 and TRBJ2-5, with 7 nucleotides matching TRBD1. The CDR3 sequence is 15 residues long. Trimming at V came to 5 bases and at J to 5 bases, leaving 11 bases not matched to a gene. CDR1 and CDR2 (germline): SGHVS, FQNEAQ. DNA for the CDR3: TGTGCCAGCAGCACCAGACAGGGTCCCAGGGAGACCCAGTACTTC. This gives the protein CASSTRQGPRETQYF. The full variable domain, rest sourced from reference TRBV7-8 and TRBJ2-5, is GAGVSQSPRYKVAKRGQDVALRCDPISGHVSLFWYQQALGQGPEFLTYFQNEAQLDKSGLPSDRFFAERPEGSVSTLKIQRTQQEDSAVYLCASSTRQGPRETQYFGPGTRLLVL.

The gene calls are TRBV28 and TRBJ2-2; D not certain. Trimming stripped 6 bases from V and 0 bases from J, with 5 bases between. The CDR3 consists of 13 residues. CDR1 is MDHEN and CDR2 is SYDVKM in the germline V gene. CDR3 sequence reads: CASRAANTGELFF. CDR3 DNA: TGTGCCAGCAGGGCAGCGAACACCGGGGAGCTGTTTTTT.

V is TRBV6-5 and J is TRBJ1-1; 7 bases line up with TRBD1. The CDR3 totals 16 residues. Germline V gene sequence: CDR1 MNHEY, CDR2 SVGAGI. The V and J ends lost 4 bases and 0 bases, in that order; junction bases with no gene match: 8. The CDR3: CASSLGGSGVNTEAFF. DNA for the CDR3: TGTGCCAGCAGTTTAGGGGGCTCGGGGGTGAACACTGAAGCTTTCTTT.

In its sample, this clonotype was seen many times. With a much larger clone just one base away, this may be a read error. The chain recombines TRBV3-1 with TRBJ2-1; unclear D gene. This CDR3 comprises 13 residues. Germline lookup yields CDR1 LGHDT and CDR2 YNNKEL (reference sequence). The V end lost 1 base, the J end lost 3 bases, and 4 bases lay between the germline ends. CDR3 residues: CASSQGFYNEQFF. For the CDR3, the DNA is TGTGCCAGCAGCCAAGGTTTCTACAATGAGCAGTTCTTC.

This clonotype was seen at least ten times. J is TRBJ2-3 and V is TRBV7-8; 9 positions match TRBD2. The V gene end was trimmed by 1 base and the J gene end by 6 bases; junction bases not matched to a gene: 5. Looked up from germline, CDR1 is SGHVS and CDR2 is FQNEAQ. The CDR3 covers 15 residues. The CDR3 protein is CASSLGGGAGDTQYF. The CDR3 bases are TGTGCCAGCAGCTTAGGCGGGGGGGCAGGTGATACGCAGTATTTT.

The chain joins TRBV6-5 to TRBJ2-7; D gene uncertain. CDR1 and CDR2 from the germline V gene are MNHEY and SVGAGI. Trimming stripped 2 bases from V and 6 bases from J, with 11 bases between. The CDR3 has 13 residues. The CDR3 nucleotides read TGTGCCAGCAGTTACGCGACCGCCTCCGAGCAGTACTTC. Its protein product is CASSYATASEQYF.

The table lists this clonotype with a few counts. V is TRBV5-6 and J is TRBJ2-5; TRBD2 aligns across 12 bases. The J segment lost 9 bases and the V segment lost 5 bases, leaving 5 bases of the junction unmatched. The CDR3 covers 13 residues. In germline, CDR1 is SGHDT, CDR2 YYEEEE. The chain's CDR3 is CASSLAGGRAQYF. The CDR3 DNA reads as TGTGCCAGCAGTCTAGCGGGAGGGCGAGCCCAGTACTTC.

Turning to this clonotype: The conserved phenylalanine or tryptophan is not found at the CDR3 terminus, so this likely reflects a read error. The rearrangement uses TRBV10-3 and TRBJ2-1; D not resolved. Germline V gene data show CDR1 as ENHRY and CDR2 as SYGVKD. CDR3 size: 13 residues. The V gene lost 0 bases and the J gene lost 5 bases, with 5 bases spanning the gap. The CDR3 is CAISESPDNEQFL. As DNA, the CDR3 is TGTGCCATCAGTGAGTCCCCAGACAATGAGCAGTTCTTA.

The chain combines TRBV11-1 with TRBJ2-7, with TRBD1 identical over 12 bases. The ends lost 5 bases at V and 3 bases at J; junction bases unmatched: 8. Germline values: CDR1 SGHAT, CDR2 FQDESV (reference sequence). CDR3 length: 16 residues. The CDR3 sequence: CASSPAGQGAGYEQYF. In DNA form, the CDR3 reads TGTGCCAGCAGCCCGGCGGGACAGGGGGCTGGCTACGAGCAGTACTTC. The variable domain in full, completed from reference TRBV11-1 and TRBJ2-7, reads EAEVAQSPRYKITEKSQAVAFWCDPISGHATLYWYRQILGQGPELLVQFQDESVVDDSQLPKDRFSAERLKGVDSTLKIQPAELGDSAMYLCASSPAGQGAGYEQYFGPGTRLTVT.

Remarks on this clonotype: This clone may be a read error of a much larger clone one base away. The CDR3 sequence: CANREGFGQPQHF. The CDR3 DNA reads TGTGCCAACAGAGAGGGGTTTGGGCAGCCCCAGCATTTT. The V gene is TRBV12-3 or TRBV12-4, the J gene TRBJ1-5, with D perhaps matching TRBD1 (5 bases). V gave up 10 bases and J gave up 7 bases, with 17 bases separating them. This CDR3 contains 13 residues.